A single sample gave rise to the 4 T cell receptor beta chains below, sequenced in a study of T cell responses to AZD1222 COVID-19 vaccine. Repertoires were generated with immunoSEQ multiplex PCR, while TCRdb's copy carries only in-frame clones and drops some. The sample holds around 160,000 clones, 90% to 95% seen once. Sequenced here: peripheral blood, sampled 28 days after the second AZD1222 dose. The receptors originated from an adult who received the AZD1222 COVID-19 vaccine.

J is TRBJ2-3 and V is TRBV3-1 (or the pseudogene TRBV3-2), with 7 bases that match TRBD2. With 1 base clipped from V and 4 bases from J, the junction kept 20 bases outside the gene matches. Germline V lookup: CDR1 LGHDT, CDR2 YNNKEL (reference sequence). CDR3 length: 20 residues. CDR3 in amino acids: CASSQGGLGGRSFAADTQYF. CDR3 coding DNA: TGTGCCAGCAGCCAAGGGGGACTGGGCGGGAGAAGTTTTGCCGCAGATACGCAGTATTTT.

The CDR3 is CASSFSPPRGWRNQPQHF. Here the CDR3 DNA reads TGTGCCAGCAGTTTTAGCCCCCCCCGGGGCTGGCGCAATCAGCCCCAGCATTTT. The gene calls are TRBV27 and TRBJ1-5; perhaps TRBD1 as D (5 bases). Germline CDR1 MNHEY, CDR2 SMNVEV (reference sequence). This CDR3 contains 18 residues. V shed 3 bases and J shed 2 bases, with 20 bases lying between them.

The chain carries TRBV30 and TRBJ1-1, with unresolved D. The CDR3 is made up of 14 amino acids. CDR1 and CDR2 (germline): GTSNPN, SVGIG (reference sequence). V was shortened by 0 bases and J by 1 base, with 9 bases between the two germline ends. The CDR3 loop is CAWSVIPGNTEAFF. CDR3 nucleotide sequence: TGTGCCTGGAGTGTAATCCCCGGGAACACTGAAGCTTTCTTT.

V and J are TRBV5-1 and TRBJ2-2; TRBD2 aligns across 12 bases. With 4 bases clipped from V and 7 bases from J, the junction kept 14 bases outside the gene matches. The CDR3 is 18 residues long. Germline V gives CDR1 SGHRS, CDR2 YFSETQ. CDR3 loop: CASSNPGLAGPQGGELFF. The CDR3 DNA is TGCGCCAGCAGCAATCCCGGACTAGCGGGGCCTCAGGGCGGGGAGCTGTTTTTT.